A selection of T cell receptor beta chains follows, all from one sample in a study of blood T cell repertoires in COVID-19. The data were produced by immunoSEQ multiplex PCR, yet TCRdb's version contains in-frame clones alone and is incomplete. The table includes around 230,000 clones, about four fifths detected once. Input material: peripheral blood. The receptors derive from a woman between 40 and 50 years old with active or convalescent COVID-19. The CDR3 runs from the conserved cysteine through the conserved F or W. The D gene is left open where the match is weak. The size of a clone is reported for some rows only, either as once, few or many, or as a class for expanded clones.

v_gene: TRBV30; abundance: NA; d_gene: TRBD1; j_gene: TRBJ2-1; CDR3aa: CAWGPGGLNNEQFF; CDR3nt: TGTGCCTGGGGTCCAGGGGGCTTGAACAATGAGCAGTTCTTC
v_gene: TRBV7-9; abundance: few; d_gene: TRBD1; j_gene: TRBJ1-1; CDR3aa: CASSFTTGDGEAFF; CDR3nt: TGTGCCAGCAGCTTTACAACAGGGGACGGTGAAGCTTTCTTT
v_gene: TRBV5-6; abundance: NA; d_gene: TRBD2; j_gene: TRBJ2-5; CDR3aa: CASSDRKGGETQYF; CDR3nt: TGTGCCAGCAGCGATCGGAAGGGAGGGGAGACCCAGTACTTC
v_gene: TRBV12-2; abundance: few; d_gene: NA; j_gene: TRBJ2-2; CDR3aa: CASVGFSSLAANTGELFF; CDR3nt: TGTGCAAGTGTCGGTTTCAGTAGCCTAGCAGCGAACACCGGGGAGCTGTTTTTT
v_gene: TRBV2; abundance: few; d_gene: TRBD1; j_gene: TRBJ2-5; CDR3aa: CASRVRQGARETQYF; CDR3nt: TGTGCCAGCAGAGTTAGACAGGGGGCCCGGGAGACCCAGTACTTC
v_gene: TRBV5-1; abundance: NA; d_gene: TRBD1; j_gene: TRBJ1-2; CDR3aa: CASSLGQADYGYTF; CDR3nt: TGCGCCAGCAGCCTGGGACAGGCGGACTATGGCTACACCTTC
v_gene: TRBV7-8; abundance: NA; d_gene: TRBD2; j_gene: TRBJ2-7; CDR3aa: CASRIKPGLAGDEQYF; CDR3nt: TGTGCCAGCAGGATAAAACCGGGACTAGCGGGGGATGAGCAGTACTTC
v_gene: TRBV6-1; abundance: NA; d_gene: NA; j_gene: TRBJ2-4; CDR3aa: CASSELVAQNIQYF; CDR3nt: TGTGCCAGCAGTGAACTAGTCGCGCAAAACATTCAGTACTTC
v_gene: TRBV6-5; abundance: NA; d_gene: NA; j_gene: TRBJ2-7; CDR3aa: CASSYGRGASYEQHF; CDR3nt: TGTGCCAGCAGTTACGGTCGGGGGGCCTCCTACGAGCAGCACTTC
v_gene: TRBV27; abundance: NA; d_gene: TRBD1; j_gene: TRBJ1-2; CDR3aa: CASSALDRGRGYTF; CDR3nt: TGTGCCAGCAGTGCCCTCGACAGGGGTAGGGGCTACACCTTC
v_gene: TRBV7-9; abundance: NA; d_gene: NA; j_gene: TRBJ1-4; CDR3aa: CASSLVWGQVGANEKLFF; CDR3nt: TGTGCCAGCAGCTTAGTCTGGGGGCAAGTCGGGGCTAATGAAAAACTGTTTTTT
v_gene: TRBV27; abundance: NA; d_gene: TRBD2; j_gene: TRBJ2-3; CDR3aa: CASSLGQTRGGLSTDTQYF; CDR3nt: TGTGCCAGCAGTTTAGGCCAGACTCGCGGGGGGTTGAGCACAGATACGCAGTATTTT
v_gene: TRBV24-1; abundance: NA; d_gene: TRBD1; j_gene: TRBJ1-1; CDR3aa: CATSDGTGDDTEAFF; CDR3nt: TGTGCCACCAGTGACGGGACAGGGGACGACACTGAAGCTTTCTTT
v_gene: TRBV12-3/TRBV12-4; abundance: NA; d_gene: TRBD1; j_gene: TRBJ1-6; CDR3aa: CASRGQDSPLHF; CDR3nt: TGTGCCAGCAGAGGACAGGATTCACCCCTCCACTTT
v_gene: TRBV6-1; abundance: once; d_gene: NA; j_gene: TRBJ1-3; CDR3aa: CASSGFTGMSSGNTIYF; CDR3nt: TGTGCCAGCAGTGGTTTTACCGGGATGAGCTCTGGAAACACCATATATTTT
v_gene: TRBV3-1/TRBV3-2; abundance: NA; d_gene: NA; j_gene: TRBJ2-5; CDR3aa: CASSLAGRVEIQYF; CDR3nt: TGTGCCAGCAGCCTGGCGGGACGGGTAGAGATCCAGTACTTC
v_gene: TRBV6-5; abundance: once; d_gene: TRBD1; j_gene: TRBJ2-5; CDR3aa: CASRAGTGQETQYF; CDR3nt: TGTGCCAGCAGGGCCGGGACAGGGCAAGAGACCCAGTACTTC
v_gene: TRBV2; abundance: NA; d_gene: NA; j_gene: TRBJ2-7; CDR3aa: CASSARRGEQYF; CDR3nt: TGTGCCAGCAGCGCCCGGAGAGGAGAGCAGTACTTC
v_gene: TRBV5-4; abundance: NA; d_gene: TRBD1; j_gene: TRBJ2-5; CDR3aa: CASSWTGSQETQYF; CDR3nt: TGTGCCAGCAGCTGGACAGGGAGTCAAGAGACCCAGTACTTC
v_gene: TRBV7-9; abundance: NA; d_gene: NA; j_gene: TRBJ2-4; CDR3aa: CASSSGVFASIQYF; CDR3nt: TGTGCCAGCAGCTCTGGAGTTTTCGCCAGCATTCAGTACTTC
v_gene: TRBV13; abundance: NA; d_gene: TRBD1; j_gene: TRBJ2-1; CDR3aa: CASSPTGDLYNEQFF; CDR3nt: TGTGCCAGCAGCCCGACAGGGGACCTTTACAATGAGCAGTTCTTC
v_gene: TRBV5-1; abundance: NA; d_gene: NA; j_gene: TRBJ2-7; CDR3aa: CASSFSGGIVYEQYF; CDR3nt: TGCGCCAGCAGCTTCTCAGGGGGGATTGTCTACGAGCAGTACTTC
v_gene: TRBV5-1; abundance: NA; d_gene: NA; j_gene: TRBJ1-4; CDR3aa: CASSLTRATNEKLFF; CDR3nt: TGCGCCAGCAGCCTTACACGTGCAACTAATGAAAAACTGTTTTTT
v_gene: TRBV5-4; abundance: NA; d_gene: TRBD1; j_gene: TRBJ1-1; CDR3aa: CASSLDLMTGGTEAFF; CDR3nt: TGTGCCAGCAGCTTGGATTTGATGACAGGGGGCACTGAAGCTTTCTTT
v_gene: TRBV27; abundance: few; d_gene: TRBD2; j_gene: TRBJ2-7; CDR3aa: CASSLSGGATHEQYF; CDR3nt: TGTGCCAGCAGTTTAAGCGGGGGGGCCACCCACGAGCAGTACTTC
v_gene: TRBV27; abundance: NA; d_gene: TRBD1; j_gene: TRBJ2-2; CDR3aa: CASSFRGQKGRHTGELFF; CDR3nt: TGTGCCAGCAGCTTCAGGGGGCAGAAGGGGAGGCACACCGGGGAGCTGTTTTTT
v_gene: TRBV6-5; abundance: few; d_gene: TRBD1; j_gene: TRBJ1-5; CDR3aa: CASSLTGEGQPQHF; CDR3nt: TGTGCCAGCAGCTTGACAGGGGAGGGTCAGCCCCAGCATTTT
v_gene: TRBV18; abundance: NA; d_gene: NA; j_gene: TRBJ2-7; CDR3aa: CASSPGWGVGEQYF; CDR3nt: TGTGCCAGCTCACCGGGGTGGGGCGTCGGTGAGCAGTACTTC
v_gene: TRBV28; abundance: NA; d_gene: NA; j_gene: TRBJ1-6; CDR3aa: CASSGGQANSPLHF; CDR3nt: TGTGCCAGCAGTGGGGGACAAGCGAATTCACCCCTCCACTTT
v_gene: TRBV6-5; abundance: NA; d_gene: NA; j_gene: TRBJ2-7; CDR3aa: CASTGGDSYEQYF; CDR3nt: TGTGCCAGCACCGGAGGGGACTCCTACGAGCAGTACTTC
v_gene: TRBV2; abundance: NA; d_gene: TRBD1; j_gene: TRBJ1-6; CDR3aa: CASTLGQGYNSPLHF; CDR3nt: TGTGCCAGCACCCTGGGACAGGGATATAATTCACCCCTCCACTTT
v_gene: TRBV27; abundance: NA; d_gene: TRBD2; j_gene: TRBJ2-7; CDR3aa: CASSPRAGGPTYEQYF; CDR3nt: TGTGCCAGCAGTCCGAGGGCGGGGGGCCCAACCTACGAGCAGTACTTC
v_gene: TRBV5-1; abundance: NA; d_gene: NA; j_gene: TRBJ2-3; CDR3aa: CASSLFQGTDTQYF; CDR3nt: TGCGCCAGCAGCTTGTTTCAGGGCACAGATACGCAGTATTTT
v_gene: TRBV29-1; abundance: NA; d_gene: TRBD1; j_gene: TRBJ1-1; CDR3aa: CSARTGGVSEAFF; CDR3nt: TGCAGCGCCCGGACAGGGGGTGTTTCTGAAGCTTTCTTT
v_gene: TRBV25-1; abundance: few; d_gene: TRBD1; j_gene: TRBJ1-4; CDR3aa: CASSDRAGTVNEKLFF; CDR3nt: TGTGCCAGCAGTGATCGCGCCGGGACAGTTAATGAAAAACTGTTTTTT
v_gene: TRBV4-1; abundance: NA; d_gene: NA; j_gene: TRBJ1-2; CDR3aa: CASSPFWGDYGYTF; CDR3nt: TGCGCCAGCAGCCCTTTCTGGGGGGACTATGGCTACACCTTC
v_gene: TRBV5-1; abundance: few; d_gene: NA; j_gene: TRBJ2-2; CDR3aa: CASKEGAITGELFF; CDR3nt: TGCGCCAGCAAGGAGGGTGCGATCACCGGGGAGCTGTTTTTT
v_gene: TRBV6-5; abundance: NA; d_gene: NA; j_gene: TRBJ2-5; CDR3aa: CAGGVVRVRETQYF; CDR3nt: TGTGCCGGCGGGGTAGTGAGGGTAAGAGAGACCCAGTACTTC
v_gene: TRBV2; abundance: NA; d_gene: TRBD1; j_gene: TRBJ1-1; CDR3aa: CASSITGGNEAFF; CDR3nt: TGTGCCAGCAGCATAACAGGGGGCAATGAAGCTTTCTTT
v_gene: TRBV5-1; abundance: NA; d_gene: TRBD2; j_gene: TRBJ2-5; CDR3aa: CASSTPSGFETQYF; CDR3nt: TGCGCCAGCAGCACCCCTAGCGGGTTTGAGACCCAGTACTTC
v_gene: TRBV5-4; abundance: NA; d_gene: TRBD1; j_gene: TRBJ1-2; CDR3aa: CASSFRDREYGYTF; CDR3nt: TGTGCCAGCAGCTTCCGGGACAGGGAGTATGGCTACACCTTC
v_gene: TRBV15; abundance: NA; d_gene: NA; j_gene: TRBJ1-5; CDR3aa: CATSPDLAPTGSNQPQHF; CDR3nt: TGTGCCACCAGCCCTGACCTTGCCCCAACAGGGAGCAATCAGCCCCAGCATTTT
v_gene: TRBV7-9; abundance: NA; d_gene: NA; j_gene: TRBJ1-1; CDR3aa: CASSSRLGTEAFF; CDR3nt: TGTGCCAGCAGCTCGAGACTTGGCACTGAAGCTTTCTTT
v_gene: TRBV27; abundance: NA; d_gene: TRBD2; j_gene: TRBJ2-4; CDR3aa: CASSGVTSGRSKNIQYF; CDR3nt: TGTGCCAGCAGTGGGGTGACTAGCGGGAGGTCCAAAAACATTCAGTACTTC
v_gene: TRBV4-1; abundance: NA; d_gene: TRBD2; j_gene: TRBJ2-2; CDR3aa: CASSQETSRSGELFF; CDR3nt: TGCGCCAGCAGCCAAGAGACTAGCCGATCCGGGGAGCTGTTTTTT
v_gene: TRBV9; abundance: NA; d_gene: NA; j_gene: TRBJ2-7; CDR3aa: CASSVGTSFEQYF; CDR3nt: TGTGCCAGCAGCGTAGGGACATCCTTCGAGCAGTACTTC
v_gene: TRBV7-3; abundance: NA; d_gene: NA; j_gene: TRBJ1-1; CDR3aa: CASSSNTNTEAFF; CDR3nt: TGTGCCAGCAGCTCCAACACGAACACTGAAGCTTTCTTT
v_gene: TRBV6-5; abundance: NA; d_gene: NA; j_gene: TRBJ1-4; CDR3aa: CASRTYGDEKLFF; CDR3nt: TGTGCCAGTCGGACTTATGGGGATGAAAAACTGTTTTTT
v_gene: TRBV30; abundance: NA; d_gene: NA; j_gene: TRBJ2-7; CDR3aa: CAWKGTSYEQYF; CDR3nt: TGTGCCTGGAAGGGGACAAGTTACGAGCAGTACTTC
v_gene: TRBV13; abundance: NA; d_gene: NA; j_gene: TRBJ2-3; CDR3aa: CASSPVGADTQYF; CDR3nt: TGTGCCAGCAGCCCAGTGGGAGCAGATACGCAGTATTTT
v_gene: TRBV5-8; abundance: NA; d_gene: NA; j_gene: TRBJ1-4; CDR3aa: CASSRPGLKSVKLFF; CDR3nt: TGTGCCAGCAGCCGTCCGGGACTCAAGTCTGTAAAACTGTTTTTT
v_gene: TRBV2; abundance: NA; d_gene: TRBD1; j_gene: TRBJ1-2; CDR3aa: CASSDTVDRGRYGYTF; CDR3nt: TGTGCCAGCAGTGATACAGTGGACAGGGGACGCTATGGCTACACCTTC